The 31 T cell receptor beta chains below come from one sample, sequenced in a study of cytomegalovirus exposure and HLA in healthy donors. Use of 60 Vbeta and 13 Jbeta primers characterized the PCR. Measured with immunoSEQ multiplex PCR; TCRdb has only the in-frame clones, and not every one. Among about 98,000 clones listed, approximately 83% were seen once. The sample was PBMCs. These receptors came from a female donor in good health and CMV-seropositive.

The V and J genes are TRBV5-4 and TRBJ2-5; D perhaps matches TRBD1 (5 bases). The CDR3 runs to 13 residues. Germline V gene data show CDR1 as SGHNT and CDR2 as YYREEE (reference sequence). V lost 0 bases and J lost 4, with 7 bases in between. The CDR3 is CASSLGQGETQYF. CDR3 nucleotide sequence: TGTGCCAGCAGCTTGGGGCAGGGAGAGACCCAGTACTTC.

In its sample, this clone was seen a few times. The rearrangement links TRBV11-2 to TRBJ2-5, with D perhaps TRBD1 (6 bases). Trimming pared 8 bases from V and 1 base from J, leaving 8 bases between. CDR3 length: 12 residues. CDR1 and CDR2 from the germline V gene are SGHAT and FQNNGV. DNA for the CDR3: TGTGCCAGCGCGACAGGCCAAGAGACCCAGTACTTC. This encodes CASATGQETQYF.

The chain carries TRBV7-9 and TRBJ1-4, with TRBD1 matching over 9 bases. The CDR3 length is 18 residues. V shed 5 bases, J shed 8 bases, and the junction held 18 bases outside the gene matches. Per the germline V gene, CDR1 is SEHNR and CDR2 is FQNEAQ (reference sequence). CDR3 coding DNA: TGTGCCAGCAGCATCCTCCAAACCGGGACAGGGTTGGGGGAAAAACTGTTTTTT. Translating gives CASSILQTGTGLGEKLFF.

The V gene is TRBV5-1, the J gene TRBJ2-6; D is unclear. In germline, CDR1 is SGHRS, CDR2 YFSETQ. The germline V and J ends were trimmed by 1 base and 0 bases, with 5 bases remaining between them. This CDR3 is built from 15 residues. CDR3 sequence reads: CASSLPGSGANVLTF. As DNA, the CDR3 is TGCGCCAGCAGCTTGCCGGGCTCTGGGGCCAACGTCCTGACTTTC.

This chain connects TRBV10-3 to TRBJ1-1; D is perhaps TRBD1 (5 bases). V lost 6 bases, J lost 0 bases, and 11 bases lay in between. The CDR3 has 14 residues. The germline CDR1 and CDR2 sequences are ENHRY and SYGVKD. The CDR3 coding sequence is TGTGCCATCAGGGCAGGGCAAATGAACACTGAAGCTTTCTTT. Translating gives CAIRAGQMNTEAFF.

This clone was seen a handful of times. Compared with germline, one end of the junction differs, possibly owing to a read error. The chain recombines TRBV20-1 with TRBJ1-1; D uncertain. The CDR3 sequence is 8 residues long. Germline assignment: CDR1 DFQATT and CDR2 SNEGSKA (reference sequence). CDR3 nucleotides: TGCAGTGCTAGCCTAGGTTATTGG. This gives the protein CSASLGYW.

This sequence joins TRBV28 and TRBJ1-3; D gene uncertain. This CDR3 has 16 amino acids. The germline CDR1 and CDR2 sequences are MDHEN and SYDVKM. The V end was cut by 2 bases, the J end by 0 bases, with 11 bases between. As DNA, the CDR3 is TGTGCCAGCAGTTTACAGTGGCCCCCCTCTGGAAACACCATATATTTT. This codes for CASSLQWPPSGNTIYF.

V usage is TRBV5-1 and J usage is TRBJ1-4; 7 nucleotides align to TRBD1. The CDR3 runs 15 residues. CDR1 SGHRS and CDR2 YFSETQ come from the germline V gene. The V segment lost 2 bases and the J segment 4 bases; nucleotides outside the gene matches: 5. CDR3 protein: CASSFGDRDNEKLFF. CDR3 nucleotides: TGCGCCAGCAGCTTTGGAGACAGGGATAATGAAAAACTGTTTTTT.

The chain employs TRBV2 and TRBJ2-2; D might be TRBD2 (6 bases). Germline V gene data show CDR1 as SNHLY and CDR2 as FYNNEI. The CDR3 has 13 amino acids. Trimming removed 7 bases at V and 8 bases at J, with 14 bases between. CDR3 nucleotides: TGTGCCAGCAATATAGCGGATCAAGGGGAGCTGTTTTTT. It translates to CASNIADQGELFF.

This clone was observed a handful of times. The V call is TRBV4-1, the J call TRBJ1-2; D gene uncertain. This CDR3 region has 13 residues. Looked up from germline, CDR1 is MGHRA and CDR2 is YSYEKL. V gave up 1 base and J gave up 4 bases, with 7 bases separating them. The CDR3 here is CASSQGSSYGYTF. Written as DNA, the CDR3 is TGCGCCAGCAGCCAAGGTAGCTCCTATGGCTACACCTTC.

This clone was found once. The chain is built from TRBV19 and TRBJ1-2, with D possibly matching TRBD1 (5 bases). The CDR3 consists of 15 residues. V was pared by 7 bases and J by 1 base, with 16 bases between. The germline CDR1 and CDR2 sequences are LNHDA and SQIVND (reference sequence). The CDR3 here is CASTSSGGINYGYTF. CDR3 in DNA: TGTGCCAGTACCTCCTCCGGGGGGATTAACTATGGCTACACCTTC.

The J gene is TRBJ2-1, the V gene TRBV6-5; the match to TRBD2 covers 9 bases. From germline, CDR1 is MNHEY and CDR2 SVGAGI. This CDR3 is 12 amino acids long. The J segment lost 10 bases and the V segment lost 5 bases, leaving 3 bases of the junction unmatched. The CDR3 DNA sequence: TGTGCCAGCAGTAAGGGACTAGCAGAGCAGTTCTTC. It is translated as CASSKGLAEQFF.

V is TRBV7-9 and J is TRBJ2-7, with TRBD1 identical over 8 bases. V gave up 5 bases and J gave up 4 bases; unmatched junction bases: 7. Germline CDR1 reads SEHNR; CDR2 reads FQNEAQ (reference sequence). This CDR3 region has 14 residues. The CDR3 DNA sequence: TGTGCCAGCAGCCCTCGGACAGGGCAATACGAGCAGTACTTC. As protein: CASSPRTGQYEQYF.

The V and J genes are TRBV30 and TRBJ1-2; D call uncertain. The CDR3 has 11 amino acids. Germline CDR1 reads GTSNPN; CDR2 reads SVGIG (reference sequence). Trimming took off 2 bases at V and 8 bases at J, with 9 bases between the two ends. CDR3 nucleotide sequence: TGTGCCTGGAGTTCCCAGAGGGGCTACACCTTC. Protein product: CAWSSQRGYTF.

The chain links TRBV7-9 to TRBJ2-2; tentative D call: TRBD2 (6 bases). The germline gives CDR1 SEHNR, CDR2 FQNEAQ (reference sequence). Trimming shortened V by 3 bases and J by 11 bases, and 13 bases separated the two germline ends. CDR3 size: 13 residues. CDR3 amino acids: CASSLGGPCELFF. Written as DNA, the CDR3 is TGTGCCAGCAGCTTGGGGGGTCCGTGTGAGCTGTTTTTT.

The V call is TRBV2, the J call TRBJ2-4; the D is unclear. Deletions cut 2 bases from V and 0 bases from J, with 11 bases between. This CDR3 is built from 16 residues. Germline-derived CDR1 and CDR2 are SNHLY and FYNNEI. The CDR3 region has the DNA TGTGCCAGCAGTGAAAGGATAGCCCTAGCCAAAAACATTCAGTACTTC. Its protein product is CASSERIALAKNIQYF.

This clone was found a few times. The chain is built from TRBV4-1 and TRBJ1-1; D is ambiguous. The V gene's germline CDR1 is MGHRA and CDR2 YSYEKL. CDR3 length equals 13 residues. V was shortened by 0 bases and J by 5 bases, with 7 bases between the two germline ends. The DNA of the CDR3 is TGCGCCAGCAGCCAAGATCCCCAGACTGAAGCTTTCTTT. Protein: CASSQDPQTEAFF.

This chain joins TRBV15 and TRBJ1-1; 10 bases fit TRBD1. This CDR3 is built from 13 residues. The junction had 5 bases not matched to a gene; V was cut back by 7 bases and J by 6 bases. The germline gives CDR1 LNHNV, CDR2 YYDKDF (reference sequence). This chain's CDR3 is CATIGTGEPEAFF. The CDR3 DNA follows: TGTGCCACCATCGGGACAGGGGAGCCTGAAGCTTTCTTT.

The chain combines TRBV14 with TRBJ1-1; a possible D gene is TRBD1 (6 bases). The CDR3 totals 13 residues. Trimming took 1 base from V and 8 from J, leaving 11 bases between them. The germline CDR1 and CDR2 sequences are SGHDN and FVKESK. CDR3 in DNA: TGTGCCAGCAGCCAAGGGGGGCTGGGGGAAGCTTTCTTT. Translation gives CASSQGGLGEAFF.

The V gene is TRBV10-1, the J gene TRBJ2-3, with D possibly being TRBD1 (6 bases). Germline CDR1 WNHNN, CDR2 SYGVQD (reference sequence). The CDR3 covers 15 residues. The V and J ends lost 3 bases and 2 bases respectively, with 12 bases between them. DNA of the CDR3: TGCGCCAGCAGTGATTACAGGGAAGTCACAGATACGCAGTATTTT. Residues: CASSDYREVTDTQYF.

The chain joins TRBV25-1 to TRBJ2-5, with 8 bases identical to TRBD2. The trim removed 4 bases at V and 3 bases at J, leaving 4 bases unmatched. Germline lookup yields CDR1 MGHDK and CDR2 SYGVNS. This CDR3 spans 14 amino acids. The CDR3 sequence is CASSVGRGEETQYF. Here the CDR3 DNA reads TGTGCCAGCAGTGTGGGGCGGGGGGAAGAGACCCAGTACTTC.

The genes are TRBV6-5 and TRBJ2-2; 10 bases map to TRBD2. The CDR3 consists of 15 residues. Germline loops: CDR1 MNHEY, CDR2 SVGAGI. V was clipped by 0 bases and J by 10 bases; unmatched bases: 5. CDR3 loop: CASSYSNSGGPELFF. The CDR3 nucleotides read TGTGCCAGCAGTTACTCCAATAGCGGGGGGCCGGAGCTGTTTTTT.

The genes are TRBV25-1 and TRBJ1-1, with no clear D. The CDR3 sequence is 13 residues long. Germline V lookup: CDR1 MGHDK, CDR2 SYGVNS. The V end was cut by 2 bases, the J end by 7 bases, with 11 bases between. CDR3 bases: TGTGCCAGCAGTGAAGAGGTGTGGCTTGAAGCTTTCTTT. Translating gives CASSEEVWLEAFF.

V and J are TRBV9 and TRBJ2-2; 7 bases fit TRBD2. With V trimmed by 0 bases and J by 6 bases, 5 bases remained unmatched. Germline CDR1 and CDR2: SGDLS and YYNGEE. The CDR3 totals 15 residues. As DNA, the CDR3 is TGTGCCAGCAGCGTAGATCCGCGGGAGCCCGGGGAGCTGTTTTTT. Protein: CASSVDPREPGELFF.

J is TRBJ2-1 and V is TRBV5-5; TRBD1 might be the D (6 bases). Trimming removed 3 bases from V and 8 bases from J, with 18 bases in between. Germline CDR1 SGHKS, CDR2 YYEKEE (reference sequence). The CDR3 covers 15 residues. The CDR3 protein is CASSSTTGFLYEQFF. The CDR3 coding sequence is TGTGCCAGCAGCTCCACGACAGGTTTTCTCTATGAGCAGTTCTTC.

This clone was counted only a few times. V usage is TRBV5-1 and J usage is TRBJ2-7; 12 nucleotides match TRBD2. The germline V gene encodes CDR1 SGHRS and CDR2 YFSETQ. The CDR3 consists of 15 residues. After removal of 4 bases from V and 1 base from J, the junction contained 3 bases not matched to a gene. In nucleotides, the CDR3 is TGCGCCAGCAGCCCACTAGCGGGGGGATCCTACGAGCAGTACTTC. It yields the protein CASSPLAGGSYEQYF.

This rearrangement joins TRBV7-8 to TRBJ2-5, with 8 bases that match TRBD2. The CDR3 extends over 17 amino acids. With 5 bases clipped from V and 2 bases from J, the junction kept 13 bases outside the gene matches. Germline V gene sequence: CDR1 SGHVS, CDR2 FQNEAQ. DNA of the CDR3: TGTGCCAGCAGCCTCAGGCGGGTAGCGGGAACTCAAGAGACCCAGTACTTC. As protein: CASSLRRVAGTQETQYF. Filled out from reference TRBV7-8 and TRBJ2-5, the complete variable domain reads GAGVSQSPRYKVAKRGQDVALRCDPISGHVSLFWYQQALGQGPEFLTYFQNEAQLDKSGLPSDRFFAERPEGSVSTLKIQRTQQEDSAVYLCASSLRRVAGTQETQYFGPGTRLLVL.

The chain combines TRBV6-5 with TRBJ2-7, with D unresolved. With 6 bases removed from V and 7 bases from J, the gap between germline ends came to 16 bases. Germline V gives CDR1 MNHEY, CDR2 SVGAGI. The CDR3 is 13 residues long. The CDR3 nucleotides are TGTGCCAGCAGCCTGGGCCCCTTGGCTGAGCAGTACTTC. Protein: CASSLGPLAEQYF.

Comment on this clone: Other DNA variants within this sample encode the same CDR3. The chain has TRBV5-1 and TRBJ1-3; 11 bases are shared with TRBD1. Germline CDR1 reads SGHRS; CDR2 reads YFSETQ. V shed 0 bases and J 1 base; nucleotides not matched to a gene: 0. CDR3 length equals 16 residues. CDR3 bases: TGCGCCAGCAGCTTGGGGGACAGGGGGTCTGGAAACACCATATATTTT. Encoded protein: CASSLGDRGSGNTIYF.

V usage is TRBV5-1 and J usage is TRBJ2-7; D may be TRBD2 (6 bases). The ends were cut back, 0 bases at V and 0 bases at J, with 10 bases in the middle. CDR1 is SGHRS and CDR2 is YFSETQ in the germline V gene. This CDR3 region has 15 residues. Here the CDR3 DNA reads TGCGCCAGCAGCTTGGTTTCTAGCGACTCCTACGAGCAGTACTTC. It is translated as CASSLVSSDSYEQYF. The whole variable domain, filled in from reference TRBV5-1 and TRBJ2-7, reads KAGVTQTPRYLIKTRGQQVTLSCSPISGHRSVSWYQQTPGQGLQFLFEYFSETQRNKGNFPGRFSGRQFSNSRSEMNVSTLELGDSALYLCASSLVSSDSYEQYFGPGTRLTVT.

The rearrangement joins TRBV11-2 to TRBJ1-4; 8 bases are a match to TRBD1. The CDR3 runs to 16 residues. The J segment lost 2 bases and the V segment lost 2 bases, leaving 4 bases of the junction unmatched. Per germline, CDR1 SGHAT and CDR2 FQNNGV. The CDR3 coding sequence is TGTGCCAGCAGCTTAACAGGGGGTGGGACTAATGAAAAACTGTTTTTT. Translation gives CASSLTGGGTNEKLFF. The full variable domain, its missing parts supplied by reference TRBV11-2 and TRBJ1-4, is EAGVAQSPRYKIIEKRQSVAFWCNPISGHATLYWYQQILGQGPKLLIQFQNNGVVDDSQLPKDRFSAERLKGVDSTLKIQPAKLEDSAVYLCASSLTGGGTNEKLFFGSGTQLSVL.